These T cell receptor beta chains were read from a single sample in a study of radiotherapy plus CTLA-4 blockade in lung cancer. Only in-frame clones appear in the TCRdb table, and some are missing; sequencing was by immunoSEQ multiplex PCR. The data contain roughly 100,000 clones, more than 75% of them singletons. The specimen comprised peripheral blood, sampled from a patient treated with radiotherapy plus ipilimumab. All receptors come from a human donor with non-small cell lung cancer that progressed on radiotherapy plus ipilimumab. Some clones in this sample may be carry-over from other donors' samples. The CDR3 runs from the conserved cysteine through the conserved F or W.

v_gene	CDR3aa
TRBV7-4	CASSLNCGYRGSRRGPCEQYF
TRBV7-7	CASSPQGPNSGNTIYF
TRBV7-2	CASSLDRDYYNSPLHF
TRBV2	CASSPRQVDLSPLHF
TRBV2	CASSDQGVAYEQYF
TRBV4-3	CASSQDRGAVGGYTF
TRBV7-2	CASSSWALNNSPLHF
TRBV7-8	CASSLSYEQYF
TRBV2	CAINRGSGNTIYF
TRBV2	CASSELVGTEAFF
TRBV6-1	CASSGQRDTDTQYF
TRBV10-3	CAISDPGGLTYNEQFF
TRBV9	CASSPRWGLNEKLFF
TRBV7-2	CASQRQGGLSYEQYF
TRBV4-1	CASSLGTLGNTIYF
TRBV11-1	CASSAFGTPVGTQYF
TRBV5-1	CASSPRLAGGLETQYF
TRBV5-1	CASSLDPTGNQPQHF
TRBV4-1	CASSPGGAEGYTF
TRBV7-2	CASSLGQGRNTIYF
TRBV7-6	CASSLGQKNSNQPQHF
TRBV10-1	CASSPAGASTDTQYF
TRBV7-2	CASSTGPTVADTF
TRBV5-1	CASSGRGLALNEQFF
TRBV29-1	CSVTTRSSGANVLTF
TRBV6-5	CASRPDRAYGYTF
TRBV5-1	CASGTTMTSLPSEQYF
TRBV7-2	CASSQGLIYEQYF
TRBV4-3	CASSQRTGVPNYGYTF
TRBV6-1	CASSRQGRNYGYTF
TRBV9	CASSVVGGEQYF
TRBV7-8	CASSLGGGNYEQYF
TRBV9	CASSVTSGGTDTQYF
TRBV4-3	CASSRGVTANTEAFF
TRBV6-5	CASSYTGLAGDYEQYF
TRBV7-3	CASSSGRGNTEAFF
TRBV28	CASSSPSRADVEQYF
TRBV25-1	CASSTGGGGTGIREAFF
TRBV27	CASSLTLATGTYEQYF
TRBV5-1	CASSKDLYGYTF
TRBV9	CASSPGPNYEQYF
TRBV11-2	CASSLGGYSNQPQHF
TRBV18	CASSPRDRGETQYF
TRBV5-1	CASSWGPGGDGYTF
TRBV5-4	CASSFSGGASEQYF
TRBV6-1	CASSVGGPTKIRGYTF
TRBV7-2	CASSLGGAGANVLTF
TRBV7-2	CASSSRRGRGEYGYTF
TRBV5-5	CASSLLFTDTQYF
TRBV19	CASSIPWGAFF
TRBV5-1	CASSPGGEETQYF
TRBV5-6	CASSLVPDTQYF
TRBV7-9	CASSLNPGQGASSYEQYF